One and the same sample provided the 17 T cell receptor beta chains below, sequenced in a study of cytomegalovirus exposure and HLA in healthy donors. PCR primers comprised 60 Vbeta and 13 Jbeta primers. Only in-frame clones appear in the TCRdb table, and some are missing; sequencing was by immunoSEQ multiplex PCR. Among over 110,000 clones listed, 75% to 80% were seen once. Material: PBMCs. These receptors all come from a woman between 40 and 50 years old in good health and CMV-seropositive.

Only a few counts were recorded for this clone. The rearrangement joins TRBV9 to TRBJ1-2, with 7 bases aligning to TRBD1. Germline CDR1 is SGDLS and CDR2 is YYNGEE. The CDR3 is 14 amino acids. Losses at the gene ends were 0 bases for V and 4 bases for J; bases not matched to a gene: 3. The CDR3: CASSVAGQTYGYTF. CDR3 bases: TGTGCCAGCAGCGTAGCGGGACAGACCTATGGCTACACCTTC.

In this sample, this clone turned up a few times. This CDR3 is CASSEKAGNLYEQYF. The CDR3 DNA reads as TGTGCCAGCAGCGAGAAGGCAGGGAACCTCTACGAGCAGTACTTC. The V call is TRBV13, the J call TRBJ2-7; TRBD1 might be the D (5 bases). The V end lost 5 bases, the J end lost 3 bases, and 17 bases lay between the germline ends. This CDR3 has 15 residues. Germline assignment: CDR1 PRHDT and CDR2 FYEKMQ (reference sequence).

Only a few counts were recorded for this clone. The DNA for the CDR3 is TGTGCCATCAGTGAGGGACTAGCGGTCCCTCGGGAGACCCAGTACTTC. It translates to CAISEGLAVPRETQYF. The J gene is TRBJ2-5, the V gene TRBV10-3, with 10 bases aligning to TRBD2. The CDR3 totals 16 residues. Germline assignment: CDR1 ENHRY and CDR2 SYGVKD. After removal of 2 bases from V and 5 bases from J, the junction contained 8 bases not matched to a gene.

J is TRBJ2-3 and V is TRBV5-6; TRBD2 matches at 9 bases. The CDR3 totals 15 residues. The germline gives CDR1 SGHDT, CDR2 YYEEEE. V dropped 0 bases and J dropped 8; count of bases not matched to a gene: 7. The CDR3 region has the DNA TGTGCCAGCAGCTTGGTGCGGGAGGGCTTAGGTACGCAGTATTTT. This sequence encodes CASSLVREGLGTQYF.

This clone was seen more than once but under ten times. V is TRBV28 and J is TRBJ2-1; 8 bases fit TRBD1. Germline CDR1 and CDR2: MDHEN and SYDVKM. Trimming at V came to 10 bases and at J to 2 bases, leaving 4 bases not matched to a gene. CDR3 size: 13 residues. CDR3 coding DNA: TGTGCCACCAGGGGGCTGGCCTACAATGAGCAGTTCTTC. Residues: CATRGLAYNEQFF.

About this clone itself: The germline gene is not matched at one end of the junction; a read error may be the cause. This chain joins TRBV7-9 and TRBJ2-2; the D is unclear. The germline V gene encodes CDR1 SEHNR and CDR2 FQNEAQ (reference sequence). This CDR3 comprises 17 residues. The CDR3 here is CSSSLIPSSPGTGELFF. As DNA, the CDR3 is TGTTCCAGCAGCTTAATCCCCTCCTCACCCGGCACCGGGGAGCTGTTTTTT.

This clone was counted only a few times. The gene calls are TRBV18 and TRBJ1-2; 9 bases agree with TRBD1. The CDR3 length is 18 residues. The germline CDR1 and CDR2 sequences are KGHSH and LQKENI. V shed 1 base and J 2 bases; nucleotides not matched to a gene: 11. The CDR3 region is CASSPLSLGTGPNYGYTF. CDR3 in DNA: TGTGCCAGCTCACCACTCTCCTTGGGGACAGGGCCAAACTATGGCTACACCTTC.

The J gene is TRBJ1-2, the V gene TRBV5-4; 9 bases map to TRBD1. In germline, CDR1 is SGHNT, CDR2 YYREEE (reference sequence). The CDR3 length is 13 residues. V shed 2 bases and J 8 bases; nucleotides not matched to a gene: 4. The CDR3 spells CASSLQGAHGYTF. The CDR3 DNA reads TGTGCCAGCAGCTTACAGGGGGCGCACGGCTACACCTTC.

The rearrangement links TRBV5-8 to TRBJ1-5; a weak D match, TRBD1 (5 bases). Trimming pared 2 bases from V and 3 bases from J, leaving 12 bases between. The CDR3 runs 15 residues. The germline gives CDR1 SGHTS, CDR2 YDEGEE. CDR3 DNA sequence: TGTGCCAGCAGCTTTAGGGGTGGTGTCAATCAGCCCCAGCATTTT. Its translation: CASSFRGGVNQPQHF.

This chain uses TRBV5-1 with TRBJ2-7; 7 nucleotides match TRBD2. V gave up 1 base and J gave up 6 bases; unmatched junction bases: 13. The CDR3 contains 16 residues. The V gene's germline CDR1 is SGHRS and CDR2 YFSETQ. CDR3 residues: CASSLRAGPPRGEQYF. For the CDR3, the DNA is TGCGCCAGCAGCTTGAGAGCGGGGCCCCCGCGAGGCGAGCAGTACTTC.

The V call is TRBV10-3, the J call TRBJ2-5; possibly TRBD1 for D (6 bases). Matching the DNA end better, TRBJ2-7 makes the J call doubtful. The CDR3 is 15 residues long. Germline CDR1 and CDR2: ENHRY and SYGVKD. Here the CDR3 DNA reads TGTGCCATCAGCAATGAAGGGCAGGGGACCTACGAGCAGTACTTC. Translating gives CAISNEGQGTYEQYF.

The J gene is TRBJ1-5, the V gene TRBV5-1; D is perhaps TRBD1 (5 bases). The V gene lost 3 bases and the J gene lost 1 base, with 14 bases spanning the gap. The CDR3 is 16 residues long. The V gene's germline CDR1 is SGHRS and CDR2 YFSETQ. CDR3 in DNA: TGCGCCAGCAGCTCCCCAGGGAAAGAAAGCAATCAGCCCCAGCATTTT. Protein: CASSSPGKESNQPQHF.

The V call is TRBV5-4, the J call TRBJ2-3; possibly TRBD2 for D (6 bases). Germline V CDR1 and CDR2: SGHNT, YYREEE (reference sequence). This CDR3 comprises 16 residues. The germline V and J ends were trimmed by 0 bases and 2 bases, with 13 bases remaining between them. CDR3 amino acids: CASSLDLAVATDTQYF. In DNA form, the CDR3 reads TGTGCCAGCAGCTTGGACTTAGCGGTCGCCACAGATACGCAGTATTTT.

This clone was recorded once. J is TRBJ1-5 and V is TRBV5-6; weak D call: TRBD1 (6 bases). This CDR3 is 16 amino acids long. In germline, CDR1 is SGHDT, CDR2 YYEEEE. V lost 1 base to trimming and J lost 5 bases, with 16 bases between them. The CDR3 coding sequence is TGTGCCAGCAGCTTGTTCCGGGACACATCCCATCAGCCCCAGCATTTT. It encodes CASSLFRDTSHQPQHF.

J is TRBJ2-1 and V is TRBV27; tentatively, D is TRBD1 (6 bases). The CDR3 is 14 amino acids. The germline gives CDR1 MNHEY, CDR2 SMNVEV (reference sequence). Between the trimmed V and J ends, which lost 3 bases and 5 bases, there was a span of 11 bases. The CDR3 sequence is CASSLSDSNNEQFF. Here the CDR3 DNA reads TGTGCCAGCAGTTTGTCGGACAGCAACAATGAGCAGTTCTTC.

V is TRBV19 and J is TRBJ2-5, with 7 bases identical to TRBD2. The V gene end was trimmed by 6 bases and the J gene end by 5 bases; junction bases not matched to a gene: 6. This CDR3 has 13 residues. Germline V gene sequence: CDR1 LNHDA, CDR2 SQIVND (reference sequence). The CDR3 DNA reads TGTGCCAGTAGCGGCAACGGGGGGGAGACCCAGTACTTC. Its protein is CASSGNGGETQYF. The whole variable domain, remainder taken from reference TRBV19 and TRBJ2-5, is DGGITQSPKYLFRKEGQNVTLSCEQNLNHDAMYWYRQDPGQGLRLIYYSQIVNDFQKGDIAEGYSVSREKKESFPLTVTSAQKNPTAFYLCASSGNGGETQYFGPGTRLLVL.

This clone has only one observation. V gene TRBV14 combines with J gene TRBJ2-3; weak D call: TRBD2 (6 bases). CDR3 length: 14 amino acids. Trimming left V 3 bases short and J 0 bases short, with 7 bases between. Germline CDR1 and CDR2: SGHDN and FVKESK. The CDR3 DNA follows: TGTGCCAGCAGCCAGCTAGCGAGCACAGATACGCAGTATTTT. It is translated as CASSQLASTDTQYF.